Following are 9 T cell receptor beta chains from one sample sequenced in a study of beta chain features in type 1 diabetes. All of the isolated RNA was reverse transcribed, so expressed TCRB transcripts were sequenced. Libraries were prepared by immunoSEQ multiplex PCR; TCRdb keeps only in-frame clonotypes and omits some of them. The top ten clones hold 0.5% of a sample with about 190,000 clones, approximately 8% of them seen once. Study findings and constraints: Across all four CD4+ subsets, people with type 1 diabetes showed modestly shorter TCRB CDR3s.

These receptors are not linked to any known antigen. Source material: central memory CD4+ T cells from blood. The receptors were gathered from a young man with type 1 diabetes.

The V call is TRBV18, the J call TRBJ2-2, with TRBD2 matching 11 bases. Germline CDR1 reads KGHSH; CDR2 reads LQKENI. CDR3 length: 17 residues. Trimming cost V 3 bases and J 3 bases; bases outside gene matches: 6. This CDR3 is CASSPVSSGRYTGELFF. The CDR3 coding sequence is TGTGCCAGCTCACCCGTATCTAGCGGGAGGTACACCGGGGAGCTGTTTTTT.

V usage is TRBV6-1 and J usage is TRBJ2-3; possibly TRBD2 for D (5 bases). This CDR3 is 13 amino acids long. The V gene's germline CDR1 is MNHNS and CDR2 SASEGT. Trimming took off 6 bases at V and 9 bases at J, with 16 bases between the two ends. CDR3 in amino acids: CASRPLDSPTQYF. The CDR3 nucleotides are TGTGCCAGCAGGCCCCTGGACTCTCCCACGCAGTATTTT.

This clone showed up just a few times. The chain recombines TRBV5-4 with TRBJ2-3, with 11 bases aligning to TRBD2. This CDR3 region has 16 residues. Germline trimming cut 5 bases from V and 5 bases from J; bases unmatched to any gene: 10. The germline V gene encodes CDR1 SGHNT and CDR2 YYREEE (reference sequence). Written as DNA, the CDR3 is TGTGCCAGCAGTTATATAGCGGGAGGGCCGGGAGATACGCAGTATTTT. Protein product: CASSYIAGGPGDTQYF.

This clone showed up just a few times. The chain couples TRBV5-8 to TRBJ1-2; D uncertain. V dropped 0 bases and J dropped 0 bases, with 6 bases sitting between them. Per the germline V gene, CDR1 is SGHTS and CDR2 is YDEGEE. CDR3 length: 14 amino acids. CDR3 sequence (DNA): TGTGCCAGCAGCTTGGGAGGGTCTAACTATGGCTACACCTTC. Translation: CASSLGGSNYGYTF.

The chain links TRBV5-1 to TRBJ1-4, with 11 bases lining up with TRBD1. Germline V gene sequence: CDR1 SGHRS, CDR2 YFSETQ. Germline trimming cut 4 bases from V and 5 bases from J; bases unmatched to any gene: 4. CDR3 length: 15 amino acids. The CDR3 here is CASSQGTGGNEKLFF. In DNA form, the CDR3 reads TGCGCCAGCAGCCAGGGGACAGGGGGAAATGAAAAACTGTTTTTT.

This clone was counted between two and nine times. The chain is built from TRBV5-1 and TRBJ2-3, with D tentatively TRBD2 (5 bases). V lost 0 bases to trimming and J lost 5 bases, with 10 bases between them. Germline CDR1 is SGHRS and CDR2 is YFSETQ. The CDR3 extends over 14 amino acids. The CDR3 reads CASSLAAAEDTQYF. CDR3 coding DNA: TGCGCCAGCAGCTTGGCCGCAGCGGAAGATACGCAGTATTTT.

This chain uses TRBV30 with TRBJ1-1; D possibly corresponds to TRBD1 (6 bases). The CDR3 has 14 amino acids. Trimming cost V 1 base and J 4 bases, with 13 bases left between them. CDR1 and CDR2 from the germline V gene are GTSNPN and SVGIG (reference sequence). Here the CDR3 reads CAWSGQGWGTEAFF. CDR3 DNA sequence: TGTGCCTGGAGTGGTCAGGGGTGGGGCACTGAAGCTTTCTTT.

This clone has more than one count but fewer than ten. The CDR3 is CASSSRQGSSYNEQFF. In nucleotides, the CDR3 is TGTGCCAGCAGCTCCAGACAGGGGAGCTCCTACAATGAGCAGTTCTTC. This chain connects TRBV7-2 to TRBJ2-1; TRBD1 aligns across 8 bases. Germline assignment: CDR1 SGHTA and CDR2 FQGNSA. V lost 4 bases, J lost 0 bases, and 5 bases stayed unmatched. This CDR3 has 16 residues.

V and J are TRBV15 and TRBJ1-5; 8 bases fit TRBD1. This CDR3 is 15 amino acids long. Germline V gene sequence: CDR1 LNHNV, CDR2 YYDKDF (reference sequence). Trimming at V came to 3 bases and at J to 7 bases, leaving 8 bases not matched to a gene. Here the CDR3 reads CATSREDRDEQPQHF. The DNA of the CDR3 is TGTGCCACCAGCAGGGAGGACAGGGACGAGCAGCCCCAGCATTTT.